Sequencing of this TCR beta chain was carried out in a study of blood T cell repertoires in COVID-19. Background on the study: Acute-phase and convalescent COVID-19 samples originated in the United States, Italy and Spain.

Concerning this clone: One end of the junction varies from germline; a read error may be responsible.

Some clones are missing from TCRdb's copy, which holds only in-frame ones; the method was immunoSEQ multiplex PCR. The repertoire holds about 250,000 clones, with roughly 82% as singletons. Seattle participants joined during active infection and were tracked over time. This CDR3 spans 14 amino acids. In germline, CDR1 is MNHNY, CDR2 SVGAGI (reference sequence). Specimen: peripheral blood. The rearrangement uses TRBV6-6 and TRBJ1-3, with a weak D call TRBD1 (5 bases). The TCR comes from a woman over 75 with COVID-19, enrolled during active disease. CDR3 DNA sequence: TGTGCCAGCAGTTACTCTGGGGCTGGGCAGGGAAGTTTGTTT. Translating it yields CASSYSGAGQGSLF.